This record covers a single T cell receptor beta chain. The use of a sample-barcoded 5' primer and a J-beta primer mix characterized a second PCR of about 7 to 12 cycles. TCRdb called the 5' RACE reads again in MiXCR, with one record for every CDR3 protein. The sample lists some 930,000 distinct CDR3 sequences, about 28% seen once, with around 9.6% in the top ten. Germline CDR1 is SGHTA and CDR2 is FQGNSA. The ends lost 2 bases at V and 8 bases at J; junction bases unmatched: 7. This CDR3 contains 16 residues. This sample is part of a study of blood T cells in healthy people across ages. This sample was also put to use in a study of T cells of mothers and their children.

The source is a woman aged 35 to 49 in good health. The material sequenced was blood. The chain couples TRBV7-2 to TRBJ1-6; 9 positions agree with TRBD1. CDR3: CASSLRSGTGHSPLHF. In DNA, the CDR3 is TGTGCCAGCAGCTTACGATCCGGGACAGGGCATTCACCCCTCCACTTT.